One sample yielded the 13 T cell receptor beta chains listed below, sequenced in a study of Ad26.COV2.S vaccination and SARS-CoV-2 variants. The repertoire was sequenced with immunoSEQ multiplex PCR; TCRdb's copy has only in-frame clones and lacks some. The sample yields about 350,000 clones, 88% seen once. Treatment specified: 15 to 20 received Ad26.COV2.S at low or high dose, single or two shots; 5 received placebo; per-sample allocation not given. The samples date from day 63 after the first vaccine or placebo injection. The sequenced sample was peripheral blood, obtained in a trial of Ad26.COV2.S vaccine versus placebo. These TCRs come from a person between 18 and 65 years old who received the Ad26.COV2.S COVID-19 vaccine or a placebo.

The chain has TRBV18 and TRBJ1-1; 7 bases line up with TRBD1. Germline values: CDR1 KGHSH, CDR2 LQKENI. V was pared by 1 base and J by 7 bases, with 6 bases of the junction left unmatched. This CDR3 spans 14 amino acids. In DNA form, the CDR3 reads TGTGCCAGCTCACCACGGGAGGGGGCGGGTGAAGCTTTCTTT. Translated, it gives CASSPREGAGEAFF.

J is TRBJ2-7 and V is TRBV5-1, with TRBD1 as a possible D gene (5 bases). CDR1 and CDR2 from the germline V gene are SGHRS and YFSETQ. The germline V and J ends were trimmed by 0 bases and 3 bases, with 7 bases remaining between them. This CDR3 has 13 residues. CDR3 protein: CASSLGQNYEQYF. In DNA form, the CDR3 reads TGCGCCAGCAGCTTGGGACAGAACTACGAGCAGTACTTC.

The chain joins TRBV11-3 to TRBJ1-1; D is undetermined. The CDR3 contains 14 residues. Trimming removed 1 base from V and 2 bases from J, with 8 bases in between. Germline loops: CDR1 SGHNT, CDR2 YENEEA. The CDR3 DNA reads as TGTGCCAGCAGCTTAGTCCCGGGAAACACTGAAGCTTTCTTT. The encoded protein is CASSLVPGNTEAFF.

The rearrangement links TRBV4-2 to TRBJ2-1; TRBD2 matches 11 bases. The V gene end was trimmed by 2 bases and the J gene end by 7 bases; junction bases not matched to a gene: 4. There are 15 residues in the CDR3. Germline V CDR1 and CDR2: LGHNA, YNFKEQ. The CDR3 is CASSQLSGGANEQFF. The CDR3, as DNA: TGTGCCAGCAGCCAACTTAGCGGGGGGGCAAATGAGCAGTTCTTC.

The chain joins TRBV19 to TRBJ2-7; TRBD2 matches at 11 bases. The V gene's germline CDR1 is LNHDA and CDR2 SQIVND (reference sequence). The CDR3 totals 17 residues. Germline trimming cut 5 bases from V and 7 bases from J; bases unmatched to any gene: 16. The CDR3 protein is CASSPDPLAGGPREQYF. The CDR3 nucleotides read TGTGCCAGTAGTCCCGACCCCTTAGCGGGAGGGCCGCGGGAGCAGTACTTC.

The V gene is TRBV7-9, the J gene TRBJ2-6; D is unclear. Germline V CDR1 and CDR2: SEHNR, FQNEAQ (reference sequence). V dropped 7 bases and J dropped 0 bases, with 4 bases sitting between them. This CDR3 is 13 amino acids long. The CDR3 spells CASTNSGANVLTF. CDR3 bases: TGTGCCAGCACGAACTCTGGGGCCAACGTCCTGACTTTC. The full variable domain, with the rest looked up from reference TRBV7-9 and TRBJ2-6, is DTGVSQNPRHKITKRGQNVTFRCDPISEHNRLYWYRQTLGQGPEFLTYFQNEAQLEKSRLLSDRFSAERPKGSFSTLEIQRTEQGDSAMYLCASTNSGANVLTFGAGSRLTVL.

This chain joins TRBV21-1 and TRBJ1-3; the D call of TRBD1 is as the table states it, not checked on the DNA. TRBV21-1 is listed as a pseudogene. CDR3 length: 17 amino acids. CDR3 DNA: TGTGCCAGCAGCACAAATTCACAGGGGACGTCTGGAAACACCATATATTTT. This codes for CASSTNSQGTSGNTIYF.

This clone was counted between two and nine times. The rearrangement uses TRBV28 and TRBJ2-7; TRBD2 matches at 10 bases. Germline V gene data show CDR1 as MDHEN and CDR2 as SYDVKM. The CDR3 covers 15 residues. The junction had 6 bases not matched to a gene; V was cut back by 2 bases and J by 5 bases. The CDR3 coding sequence is TGTGCCAGCAGTTTAGGGCTAGCGGGAGCCAACGAGCAGTACTTC. Protein product: CASSLGLAGANEQYF.

The V and J genes are TRBV12-5 and TRBJ1-3; D gene uncertain. The length of the CDR3 is 16 residues. The germline V gene has CDR1 LGHNT and CDR2 FRNRAP. Trimming took off 1 base at V and 4 bases at J, with 14 bases between the two ends. The CDR3 sequence: CASGLDMPGGGNTIYF. In nucleotides, the CDR3 is TGTGCTAGTGGTTTGGACATGCCCGGCGGCGGAAACACCATATATTTT.

V gene TRBV7-6 combines with J gene TRBJ1-5; no firm D call. V dropped 0 bases and J dropped 3 bases, with 12 bases sitting between them. The CDR3 extends over 16 amino acids. The germline gives CDR1 SGHVS, CDR2 FNYEAQ. The DNA of the CDR3 is TGTGCCAGCAGCTTAGCCCCGGGCCAGAACAATCAGCCCCAGCATTTT. Its protein is CASSLAPGQNNQPQHF. Combining the CDR3 with reference TRBV7-6 and TRBJ1-5 gives the whole variable domain GAGVSQSPRYKVTKRGQDVALRCDPISGHVSLYWYRQALGQGPEFLTYFNYEAQQDKSGLPNDRFSAERPEGSISTLTIQRTEQRDSAMYRCASSLAPGQNNQPQHFGDGTRLSIL.

J is TRBJ2-5 and V is TRBV19; 16 bases are a match to TRBD2. Trimming at V came to 5 bases and at J to 4 bases, leaving 16 bases not matched to a gene. Germline CDR1 reads LNHDA; CDR2 reads SQIVND (reference sequence). This CDR3 has 20 amino acids. CDR3 DNA: TGTGCCAGTAGTCAAAATACCGGGACTAGCGGGAGGGCCCTTGGAGAGACCCAGTACTTC. As protein: CASSQNTGTSGRALGETQYF.

The rearrangement links TRBV7-2 to TRBJ1-5; no reliable D call. V lost 1 base to trimming and J lost 4 bases, with 2 bases between them. The CDR3 length is 12 residues. Germline CDR1 is SGHTA and CDR2 is FQGNSA. CDR3 DNA sequence: TGTGCCAGCAGCTTAGTTAATCAGCCCCAGCATTTT. Residues: CASSLVNQPQHF.

V and J are TRBV9 and TRBJ2-7; D ambiguous. Germline V CDR1 and CDR2: SGDLS, YYNGEE. The V end was cut by 3 bases, the J end by 2 bases, with 12 bases between. This CDR3 contains 14 residues. CDR3 sequence reads: CASSAYSPPYEQYF. CDR3 coding DNA: TGTGCCAGCAGCGCTTACAGTCCCCCCTACGAGCAGTACTTC. The full variable domain, its missing parts supplied by reference TRBV9 and TRBJ2-7, is DSGVTQTPKHLITATGQRVTLRCSPRSGDLSVYWYQQSLDQGLQFLIQYYNGEERAKGNILERFSAQQFPDLHSELNLSSLELGDSALYFCASSAYSPPYEQYFGPGTRLTVT.